This entry lists 16 T cell receptor beta chains sequenced from one sample in a study of control samples from healthy donors and cancer patients. The method was immunoSEQ multiplex PCR; TCRdb's version includes in-frame clones alone and lacks a portion of them. The sample includes about 58,000 clones, 94% seen only once; the top ten take roughly 4%. The specimen sequenced was blood. The receptor source for this set is a man in his thirties or forties in good health.

V is TRBV2 and J is TRBJ1-2; TRBD1 is a possible D gene (5 bases). Germline V gene data show CDR1 as SNHLY and CDR2 as FYNNEI. Between the trimmed V and J ends, which lost 0 bases and 7 bases, there was a span of 9 bases. The CDR3 covers 13 residues. The CDR3 DNA reads TGTGCCAGCAGTGAAGCAGGGGTAATTGGCTACACCTTC. Its translation is CASSEAGVIGYTF.

The chain links TRBV30 to TRBJ2-2; possible D gene TRBD2, 7 bases. Trimming removed 4 bases at V and 3 bases at J, with 15 bases between. CDR1 is GTSNPN and CDR2 is SVGIG in the germline V gene (reference sequence). The CDR3 totals 15 residues. The CDR3 sequence is CAWTGRGGYTGELFF. CDR3 DNA sequence: TGTGCCTGGACTGGAAGGGGGGGTTACACCGGGGAGCTGTTTTTT. Full variable domain (missing parts from reference TRBV30 and TRBJ2-2): SQTIHQWPATLVQPVGSPLSLECTVEGTSNPNLYWYRQAAGRGLQLLFYSVGIGQISSEVPQNLSASRPQDRQFILSSKKLLLSDSGFYLCAWTGRGGYTGELFFGEGSRLTVL.

The genes are TRBV30 and TRBJ1-2; D gene ambiguous. CDR1 is GTSNPN, CDR2 SVGIG, per germline (reference sequence). V was shortened by 7 bases and J by 5 bases, with 23 bases between the two germline ends. The CDR3 consists of 15 residues. The DNA of the CDR3 is TGTGCCTCCACGGCCGCAACCCGCCCGGAATATGGCTACACCTTC. It encodes CASTAATRPEYGYTF.

J is TRBJ2-2 and V is TRBV11-3; 14 bases line up with TRBD2. CDR3 length equals 20 residues. The germline V gene encodes CDR1 SGHNT and CDR2 YENEEA. With V trimmed by 1 base and J by 0 bases, 7 bases remained unmatched. This chain's CDR3 is CASSLGLGLAGESNTGELFF. In DNA, the CDR3 is TGTGCCAGCAGCTTAGGACTGGGACTAGCGGGGGAATCGAACACCGGGGAGCTGTTTTTT.

The V and J genes are TRBV12-3 or TRBV12-4 and TRBJ1-1; D gene unclear. The length of the CDR3 is 13 residues. Trimming pared 3 bases from V and 3 bases from J, leaving 8 bases between. CDR3 in amino acids: CASSLSSYTEAFF. DNA for the CDR3: TGTGCCAGCAGTTTGTCTTCCTACACTGAAGCTTTCTTT.

In DNA, the CDR3 is TGTGCCAGCAGCTTAGGCCCCGTTACTGAAGCTTTCTTT. Its translation is CASSLGPVTEAFF. V usage is TRBV7-2 and J usage is TRBJ1-1; no firm D call. This CDR3 has 13 residues. Germline V gene lookup returns CDR1 SGHTA and CDR2 FQGNSA. The germline V and J ends were trimmed by 1 base and 5 bases, with 8 bases remaining between them.

This chain links TRBV7-9 with TRBJ1-1; D gene uncertain. Trimming shortened V by 0 bases and J by 7 bases, and 9 bases separated the two germline ends. The CDR3 length is 13 residues. Germline CDR1 SEHNR, CDR2 FQNEAQ (reference sequence). The CDR3 bases are TGTGCCAGCAGCTTAGCGGCAGCCTTTGAAGCTTTCTTT. It specifies CASSLAAAFEAFF. The whole variable domain, filled in from reference TRBV7-9 and TRBJ1-1, reads DTGVSQNPRHKITKRGQNVTFRCDPISEHNRLYWYRQTLGQGPEFLTYFQNEAQLEKSRLLSDRFSAERPKGSFSTLEIQRTEQGDSAMYLCASSLAAAFEAFFGQGTRLTVV.

This rearrangement joins TRBV9 to TRBJ2-3; TRBD1 or TRBD2 may be the D gene (6 bases each). The ends were cut back, 1 base at V and 5 bases at J, with 14 bases in the middle. Germline CDR1 is SGDLS and CDR2 is YYNGEE. This CDR3 is 15 amino acids long. In nucleotides, the CDR3 is TGTGCCAGCAGCGTAAACGGGGGCGCACGAGATACGCAGTATTTT. The encoded protein is CASSVNGGARDTQYF. Full variable domain (remainder filled in from reference TRBV9 and TRBJ2-3): DSGVTQTPKHLITATGQRVTLRCSPRSGDLSVYWYQQSLDQGLQFLIQYYNGEERAKGNILERFSAQQFPDLHSELNLSSLELGDSALYFCASSVNGGARDTQYFGPGTRLTVL.

The chain uses TRBV24-1 and TRBJ2-5, with TRBD2 identical over 12 bases. The junction had 5 bases not matched to a gene; V was cut back by 2 bases and J by 2 bases. CDR3 length: 17 amino acids. CDR1 and CDR2 from the germline V gene are KGHDR and SFDVKD. The CDR3 loop is CATSDYRTSGAQETQYF. The CDR3 DNA reads as TGTGCCACCAGTGATTACCGGACTAGCGGGGCTCAAGAGACCCAGTACTTC.

The rearrangement uses TRBV5-6 and TRBJ1-2; 9 bases fit TRBD1. CDR1 SGHDT and CDR2 YYEEEE come from the germline V gene. The CDR3 totals 13 residues. The J segment lost 7 bases and the V segment lost 2 bases, leaving 3 bases of the junction unmatched. CDR3 bases: TGTGCCAGCAGCTTCGGACAGGGGATTGGCTACACCTTC. This sequence encodes CASSFGQGIGYTF. Using reference TRBV5-6 and TRBJ1-2 for the parts outside the CDR3, the full variable domain is DAGVTQSPTHLIKTRGQQVTLRCSPKSGHDTVSWYQQALGQGPQFIFQYYEEEERQRGNFPDRFSGHQFPNYSSELNVNALLLGDSALYLCASSFGQGIGYTFGSGTRLTVV.

This chain joins TRBV18 and TRBJ1-6; 9 positions match TRBD1. Unmatched junction bases numbered 6, after V lost 1 base and J lost 5 bases. The CDR3 consists of 17 residues. CDR1 and CDR2 (germline): KGHSH, LQKENI. The chain's CDR3 is CASSPQETGGNNSPLHF. CDR3 coding DNA: TGTGCCAGCTCACCACAAGAGACAGGGGGAAATAATTCACCCCTCCACTTT.

The chain joins TRBV27 to TRBJ1-5; 7 bases align to TRBD1. Germline lookup yields CDR1 MNHEY and CDR2 SMNVEV (reference sequence). Trimming at V came to 3 bases and at J to 5 bases, leaving 7 bases not matched to a gene. CDR3 length: 15 residues. The CDR3 sequence: CASSLGPGGDQPQHF. The CDR3 DNA sequence: TGTGCCAGCAGTTTGGGGCCAGGGGGTGATCAGCCCCAGCATTTT.

The gene calls are TRBV3-1 (or the pseudogene TRBV3-2) and TRBJ1-1; the match to TRBD1 covers 12 bases. The CDR3 covers 17 residues. V lost 5 bases, J lost 4 bases, and 11 bases stayed unmatched. CDR1 is LGHDT, CDR2 YNNKEL, per germline (reference sequence). DNA for the CDR3: TGTGCCAGCAGCTCCCAAGGGACAGGGGGCAGAGGCACTGAAGCTTTCTTT. Translation: CASSSQGTGGRGTEAFF.

V and J are TRBV12-3 or TRBV12-4 and TRBJ1-2; D ambiguous. This CDR3 is 11 amino acids long. V was clipped by 8 bases and J by 7 bases, with 11 bases between them. This chain's CDR3 is CASSSLGGYTF. In DNA form, the CDR3 reads TGTGCCAGCTCCAGTTTGGGTGGCTACACCTTC.

J is TRBJ1-1 and V is TRBV7-8; no clear D. Deletions cut 5 bases from V and 6 bases from J, with 13 bases between. CDR1 SGHVS and CDR2 FQNEAQ come from the germline V gene. The CDR3 has 13 residues. CDR3 residues: CASSPPWVAEAFF. The CDR3 nucleotides are TGTGCCAGCAGCCCACCTTGGGTAGCTGAAGCTTTCTTT.

This chain joins TRBV4-3 and TRBJ1-5; perhaps TRBD1 as D (5 bases). The CDR3 consists of 18 residues. Germline V gives CDR1 LGHNA, CDR2 YSLEER. V was pared by 0 bases and J by 0 bases, with 15 bases between. DNA of the CDR3: TGCGCCAGCAGCCAAGAGGTGCCGGGGGTTTATAGCAATCAGCCCCAGCATTTT. Protein: CASSQEVPGVYSNQPQHF.